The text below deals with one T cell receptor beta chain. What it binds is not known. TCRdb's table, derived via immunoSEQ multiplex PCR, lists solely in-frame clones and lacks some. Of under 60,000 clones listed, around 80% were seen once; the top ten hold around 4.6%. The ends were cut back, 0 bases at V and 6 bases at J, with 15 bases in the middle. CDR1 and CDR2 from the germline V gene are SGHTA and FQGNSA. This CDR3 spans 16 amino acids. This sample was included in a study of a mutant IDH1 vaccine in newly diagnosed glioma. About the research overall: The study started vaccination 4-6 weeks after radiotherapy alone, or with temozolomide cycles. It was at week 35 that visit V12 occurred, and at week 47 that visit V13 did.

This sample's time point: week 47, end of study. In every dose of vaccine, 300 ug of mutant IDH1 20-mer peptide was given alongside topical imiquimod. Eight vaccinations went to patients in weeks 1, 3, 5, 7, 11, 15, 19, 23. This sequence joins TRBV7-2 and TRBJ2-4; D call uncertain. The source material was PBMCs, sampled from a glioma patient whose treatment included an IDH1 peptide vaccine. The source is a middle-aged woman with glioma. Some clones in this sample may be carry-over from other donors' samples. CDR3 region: CASSLARAFGLNIQYF. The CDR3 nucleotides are TGTGCCAGCAGCTTAGCGAGAGCCTTCGGTCTAAACATTCAGTACTTC.